This T cell receptor beta chain was identified in a study of blood T cell repertoires in COVID-19. Across the study: PBMCs, B-cell-depleted T cells, or T cells were the source of the cDNA or gDNA that made up the material.

The CDR3 contains 14 residues. Germline assignment: CDR1 MNHEY and CDR2 SVGAGI. This clone was seen only once. At one boundary the junction diverges from the germline segment, which might be a read error. Produced via immunoSEQ multiplex PCR; TCRdb's table is partial and in-frame only. The sample yields roughly 500,000 clones, approximately 92% seen once. V usage is TRBV6-5 and J usage is TRBJ2-1; D may be TRBD2 (5 bases). The sample comprised peripheral blood. This sequence originates from a man between 18 and 29 years old with COVID-19, enrolled during active disease. The CDR3 is CAGSYPGSYNEQFF. CDR3 nucleotides: TGTGCCGGCAGTTACCCGGGGTCCTACAATGAGCAGTTCTTC.